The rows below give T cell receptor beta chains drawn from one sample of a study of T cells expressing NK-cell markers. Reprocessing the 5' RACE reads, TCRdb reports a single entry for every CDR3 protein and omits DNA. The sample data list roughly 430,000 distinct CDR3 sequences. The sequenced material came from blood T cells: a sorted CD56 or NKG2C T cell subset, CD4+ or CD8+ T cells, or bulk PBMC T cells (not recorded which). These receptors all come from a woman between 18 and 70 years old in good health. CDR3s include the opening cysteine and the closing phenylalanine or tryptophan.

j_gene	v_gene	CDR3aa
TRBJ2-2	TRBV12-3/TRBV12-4	CASSLALRGTGELFF
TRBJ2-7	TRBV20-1	CSAIPGTSEGEQYF
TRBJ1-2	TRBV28	CASVSGIRNYGYTF
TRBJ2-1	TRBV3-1	CASSQGDERGNEQFF
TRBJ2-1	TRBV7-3	CASSTVGGYNEQFF
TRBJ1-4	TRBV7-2	CASSSGWGNEKLFF
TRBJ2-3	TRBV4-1	CASSQNLAGGADTQYF
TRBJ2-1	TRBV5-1	CASTVLAGADEQFF
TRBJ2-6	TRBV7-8	CASTTRESGPGANVLTF
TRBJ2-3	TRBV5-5	CASSPDPTGGRTDTQYF
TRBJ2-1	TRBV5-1	CASSLIGGTYNEQFF
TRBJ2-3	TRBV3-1	CASSQDLQGTDTQYF
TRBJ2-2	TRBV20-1	CSARAWSGELFF
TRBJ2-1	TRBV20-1	CSAWLAGEVNEQFF
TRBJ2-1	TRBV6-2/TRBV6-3	CASSPPEGYNEQFF
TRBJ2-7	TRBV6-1	CASSPAGGAYYEQYF
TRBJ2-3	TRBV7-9	CASSLEWEGQDTDTQYF
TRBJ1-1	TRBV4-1	CASSSSPENTEAFF
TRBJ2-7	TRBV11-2	CASSLGITRDYEQYF
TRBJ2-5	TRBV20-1	CSAKWDSLGETQYF
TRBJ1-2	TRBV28	CASTSGGPPNYGYTF
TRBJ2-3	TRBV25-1	CATQTSGSLLAWTDTQYF
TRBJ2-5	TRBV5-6	CASSLIATGGETQYF
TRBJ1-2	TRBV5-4	CASSSTGVDGYTF
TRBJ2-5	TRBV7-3	CASSLGRGETQYF
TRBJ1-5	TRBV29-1	CSVGGQGEGQPQHF
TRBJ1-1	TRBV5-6	CASSLRYSNTEAFF
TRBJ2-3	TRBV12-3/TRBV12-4	CASSFIASPTHTDTQYF
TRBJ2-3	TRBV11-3	CASSRHPTDTIDTQYF
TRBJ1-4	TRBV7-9	CASSFRTENNEKLFF
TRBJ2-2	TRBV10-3	CAINRGPNTGELFF
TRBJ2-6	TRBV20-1	CSARWSSGANVLTF
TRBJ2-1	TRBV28	CASSSQDSSYNEQFF
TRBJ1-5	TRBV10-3	CAISPGQVFGQPQHF
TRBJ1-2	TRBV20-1	CSARSARTAGGYTF
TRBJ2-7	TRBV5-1	CASSLGTSTYEQYF
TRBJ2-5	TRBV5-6	CASSVGGTGSETQYF
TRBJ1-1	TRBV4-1	CASSPLTRGISEAFF
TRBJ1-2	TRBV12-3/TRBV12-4	CASIPRGGTNYGYTF
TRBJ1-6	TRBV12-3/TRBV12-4	CASSKTASSYNSPLHF
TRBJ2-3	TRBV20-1	CSAHGPPDTQYF
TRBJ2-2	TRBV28	CASSSTGRYTGELFF
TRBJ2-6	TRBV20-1	CSAREATGANVLTF
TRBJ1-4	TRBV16	CASSPSTGSNEKLFF
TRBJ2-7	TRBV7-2	CASSFSSTSPTYEQYF
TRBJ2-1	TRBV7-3	CASSPPGLNDEQFF
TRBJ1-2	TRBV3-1	CASSVTGRSNYGYTF
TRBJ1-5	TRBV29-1	CSVVVGSNQPQHF
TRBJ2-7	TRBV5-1	CASSVRTDSYEQYF
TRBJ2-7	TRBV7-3	CASSLTPASEQYF
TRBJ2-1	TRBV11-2	CASPGVDGYNEQFF